The clone carrying this T cell receptor (beta chain) was counted between two and nine times. The entry originates in a study of Graves' ophthalmopathy and Graves' hyperthyroidism. CDR1 is LNHDA, CDR2 SQIVND, per germline (reference sequence). The CDR3 is 14 residues long. After removal of 5 bases from V and 4 bases from J, the junction contained 3 bases not matched to a gene. Investigators amplified TCR beta CDR3 regions from RNA transcripts. RT-PCR with HTBI primers came first, then second-round multiplex PCR. TCRdb re-derived calls from the multiplex PCR reads in MiXCR, one entry per CDR3 protein. This repertoire shows approximately 640,000 distinct CDR3 sequences, just over 40% found once; its top ten account for under 3.5%.

Material: peripheral blood. The clonotype comes from an adult man with Graves' ophthalmopathy. The V call is TRBV19, the J call TRBJ2-2; 8 nucleotides agree with TRBD1. In DNA, the CDR3 is TGTGCCAGTAGTGCCGACAGGGGCACCGGGGAGCTGTTTTTT. Its protein product is CASSADRGTGELFF.